This TCR beta chain was retrieved from a study of T cells in Graves' hyperthyroidism and ophthalmopathy. Points from the study as a whole: Blood samples included most of the expanded thyroid clonotypes exceeding 0.001. Before onset, by a median of 6.5 months, the model predicted ophthalmopathy.

The CDR3 has 16 amino acids. Trimming cost V 3 bases and J 7 bases, with 22 bases left between them. CDR1 SGHNT and CDR2 YENEEA come from the germline V gene. There were TCR beta CDR3 regions amplified from RNA transcripts. The study used the HTBI primer set for a first-round RT-PCR of the TCR CDR3. Each CDR3 protein gets one entry after TCRdb re-called the multiplex PCR reads with MiXCR. Of about 480,000 distinct CDR3 sequences in the sample, approximately 23% were seen once. In its sample, this clonotype was seen a few times. The antigen is not known. Exclusion of a patient resulted from uncontrolled infection, other autoimmune disease, pregnancy or lactation. Diagnostic decisions used clinical symptoms, serum thyroxine and TRAb, thyroid ultrasound and orbital computed tomography.

This chain connects TRBV11-3 to TRBJ2-7, with D tentatively TRBD1 or TRBD2 (5 bases each). The TCR originated in a woman in her 70s with Graves' ophthalmopathy. Sequencing was performed on blood. CDR3 sequence (DNA): TGTGCCAGCAGCTTTGGAGGATGGGGGATCTCTGAGGAGCAGTACTTC. Its protein is CASSFGGWGISEEQYF.